The clone carrying this TCR beta chain occurred many times. Extractions gave at least 6 micrograms of total RNA per sample. This sample was included in a study of blood T cells in healthy people across ages. A J-beta primer mix and a sample-barcoded 5' primer were used in a second PCR of about 6 to 12 cycles. TCRdb itself ran the 5' RACE reads through MiXCR, one entry per CDR3 protein. The sample yields about 640,000 distinct CDR3 sequences, 25% to 35% seen once. This clonotype was sampled from a woman aged 80 or older in good health. Sequenced material: blood.

This CDR3 reads CASSTAGQGKDTQYF. Here the CDR3 DNA reads TGTGCCAGCAGTACTGCGGGACAGGGGAAGGATACGCAGTATTTT. The rearrangement joins TRBV28 to TRBJ2-3; TRBD1 matches at 10 bases. V was pared by 5 bases and J by 6 bases, with 8 bases of the junction left unmatched. The CDR3 runs 15 residues. Germline values: CDR1 MDHEN, CDR2 SYDVKM.